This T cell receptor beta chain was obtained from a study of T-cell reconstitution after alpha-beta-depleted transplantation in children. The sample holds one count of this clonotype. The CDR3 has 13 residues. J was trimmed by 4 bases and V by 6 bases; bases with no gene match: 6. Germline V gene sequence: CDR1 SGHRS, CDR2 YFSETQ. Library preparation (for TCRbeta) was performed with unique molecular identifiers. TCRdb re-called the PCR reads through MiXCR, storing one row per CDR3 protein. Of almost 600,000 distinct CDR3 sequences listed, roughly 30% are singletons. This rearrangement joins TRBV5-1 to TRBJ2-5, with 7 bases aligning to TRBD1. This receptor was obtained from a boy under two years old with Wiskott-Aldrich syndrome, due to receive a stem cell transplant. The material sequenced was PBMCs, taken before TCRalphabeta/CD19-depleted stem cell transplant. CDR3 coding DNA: TGCGCCAGCAAGGGGGCAGAAGGAGAGACCCAGTACTTC. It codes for CASKGAEGETQYF.